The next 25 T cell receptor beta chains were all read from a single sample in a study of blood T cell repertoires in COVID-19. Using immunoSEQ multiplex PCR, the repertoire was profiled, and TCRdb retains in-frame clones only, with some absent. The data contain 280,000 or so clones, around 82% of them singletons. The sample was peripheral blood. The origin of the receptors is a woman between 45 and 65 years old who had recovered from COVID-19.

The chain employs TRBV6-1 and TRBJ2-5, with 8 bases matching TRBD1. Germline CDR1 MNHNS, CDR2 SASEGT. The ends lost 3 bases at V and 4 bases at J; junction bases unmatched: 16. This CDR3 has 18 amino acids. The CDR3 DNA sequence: TGTGCCAGCAGTGATAAAGTGGAAAACAGGGGGGTCGGAGAGACCCAGTACTTC. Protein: CASSDKVENRGVGETQYF.

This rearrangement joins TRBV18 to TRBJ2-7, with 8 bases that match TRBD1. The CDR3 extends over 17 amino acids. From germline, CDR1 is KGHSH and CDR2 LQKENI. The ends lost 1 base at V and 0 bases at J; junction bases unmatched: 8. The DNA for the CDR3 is TGTGCCAGCTCACCACGGAGCCCGGGACAGGCCTCCTACGAGCAGTACTTC. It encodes CASSPRSPGQASYEQYF.

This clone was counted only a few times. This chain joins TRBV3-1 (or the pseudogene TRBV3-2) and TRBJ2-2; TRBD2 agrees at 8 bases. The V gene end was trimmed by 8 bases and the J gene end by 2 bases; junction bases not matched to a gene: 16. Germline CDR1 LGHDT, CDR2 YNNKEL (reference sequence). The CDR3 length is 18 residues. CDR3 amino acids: CASARGSGAGGNTGELFF. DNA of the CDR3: TGTGCCAGCGCCAGGGGCTCCGGGGCGGGGGGCAACACCGGGGAGCTGTTTTTT.

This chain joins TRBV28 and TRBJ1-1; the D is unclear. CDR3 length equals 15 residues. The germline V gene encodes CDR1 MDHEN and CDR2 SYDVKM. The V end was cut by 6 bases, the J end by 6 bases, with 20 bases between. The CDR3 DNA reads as TGTGCCAGCAGCCCTGGGCGGTCAGGAGGAGCTGAAGCTTTCTTT. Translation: CASSPGRSGGAEAFF.

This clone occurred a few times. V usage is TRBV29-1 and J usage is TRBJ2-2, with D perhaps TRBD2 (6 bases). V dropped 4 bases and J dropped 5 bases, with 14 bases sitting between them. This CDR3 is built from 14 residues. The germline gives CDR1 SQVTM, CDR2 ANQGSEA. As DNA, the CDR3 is TGCAGCGTTGGGGGGGAATCGGTTACCGGGGAGCTGTTTTTT. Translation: CSVGGESVTGELFF.

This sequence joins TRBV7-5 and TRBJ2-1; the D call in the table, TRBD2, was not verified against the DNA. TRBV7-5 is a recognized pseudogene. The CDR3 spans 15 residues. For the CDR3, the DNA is TGTGTCAGAAGCTCCGGGACTAGCCCCGGCAATGAGCAGTTCTTC. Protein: CVRSSGTSPGNEQFF.

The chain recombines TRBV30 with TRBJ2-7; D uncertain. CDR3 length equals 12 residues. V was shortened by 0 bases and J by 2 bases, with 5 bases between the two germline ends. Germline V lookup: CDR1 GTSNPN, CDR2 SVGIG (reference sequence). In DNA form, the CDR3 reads TGTGCCTGGAGTGTTCAGGCCTACGAGCAGTACTTC. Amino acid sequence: CAWSVQAYEQYF.

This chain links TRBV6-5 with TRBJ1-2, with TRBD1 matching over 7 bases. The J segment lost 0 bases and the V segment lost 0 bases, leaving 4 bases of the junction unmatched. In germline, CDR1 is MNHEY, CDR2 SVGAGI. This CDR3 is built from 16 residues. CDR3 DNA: TGTGCCAGCAGTTACTCGACCGGGACAGCTAACTATGGCTACACCTTC. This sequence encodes CASSYSTGTANYGYTF.

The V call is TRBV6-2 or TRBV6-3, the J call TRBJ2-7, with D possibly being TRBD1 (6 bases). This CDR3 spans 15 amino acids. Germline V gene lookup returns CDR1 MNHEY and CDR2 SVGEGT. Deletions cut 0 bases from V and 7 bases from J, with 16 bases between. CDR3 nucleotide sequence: TGTGCCAGCAGTTACTCGATCTTCAGGGGTTGGGAGCAGTACTTC. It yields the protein CASSYSIFRGWEQYF.

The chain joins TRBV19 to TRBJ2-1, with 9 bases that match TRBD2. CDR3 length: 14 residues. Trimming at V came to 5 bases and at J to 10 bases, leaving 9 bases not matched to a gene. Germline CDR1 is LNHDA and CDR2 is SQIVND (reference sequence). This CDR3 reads CASSSTSGIDEQFF. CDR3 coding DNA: TGTGCCAGTAGTTCGACTAGCGGTATAGACGAGCAGTTCTTC.

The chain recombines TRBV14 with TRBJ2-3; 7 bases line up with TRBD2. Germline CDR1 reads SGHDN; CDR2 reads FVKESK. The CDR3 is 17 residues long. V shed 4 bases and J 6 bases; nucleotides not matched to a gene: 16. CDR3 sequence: CASSPSWGGSSGDTQYF. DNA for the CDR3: TGTGCCAGCAGCCCCTCCTGGGGGGGGTCGTCAGGGGATACGCAGTATTTT.

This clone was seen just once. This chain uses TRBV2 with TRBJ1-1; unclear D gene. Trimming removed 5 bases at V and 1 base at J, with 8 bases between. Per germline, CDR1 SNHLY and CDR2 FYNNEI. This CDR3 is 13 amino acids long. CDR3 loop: CASSQEQNTEAFF. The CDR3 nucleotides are TGTGCCAGCAGTCAAGAGCAGAACACTGAAGCTTTCTTT.

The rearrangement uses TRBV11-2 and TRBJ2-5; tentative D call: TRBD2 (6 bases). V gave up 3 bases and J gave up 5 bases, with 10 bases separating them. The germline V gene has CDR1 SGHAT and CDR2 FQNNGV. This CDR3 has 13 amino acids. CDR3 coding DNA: TGTGCCAGCAGCTTTTCAGGGAGGGAGACCCAGTACTTC. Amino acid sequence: CASSFSGRETQYF.

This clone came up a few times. CDR3 nucleotides: TGTGCCAGCAGCCCCCCTAGCGGGAGGGCCAGGGGTGAGCAGTTCTTC. This translates into CASSPPSGRARGEQFF. This chain joins TRBV7-2 and TRBJ2-1; 12 bases line up with TRBD2. The CDR3 has 16 residues. The trim removed 5 bases at V and 9 bases at J, leaving 11 bases unmatched. CDR1 and CDR2 from the germline V gene are SGHTA and FQGNSA.

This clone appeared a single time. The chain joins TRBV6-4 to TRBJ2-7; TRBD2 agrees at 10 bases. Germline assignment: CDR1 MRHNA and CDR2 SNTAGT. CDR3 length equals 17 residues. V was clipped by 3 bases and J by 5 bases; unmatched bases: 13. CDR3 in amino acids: CASSERKREGRHDEQYF. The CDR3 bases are TGTGCCAGCAGTGAGAGGAAGCGGGAGGGCCGCCACGACGAGCAGTACTTC.

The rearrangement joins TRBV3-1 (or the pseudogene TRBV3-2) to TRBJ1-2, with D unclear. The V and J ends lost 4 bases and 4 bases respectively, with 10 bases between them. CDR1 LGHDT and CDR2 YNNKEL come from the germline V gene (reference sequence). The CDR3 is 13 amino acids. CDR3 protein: CASSPDFSYGYTF. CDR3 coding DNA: TGTGCCAGCAGCCCAGATTTCAGCTATGGCTACACCTTC.

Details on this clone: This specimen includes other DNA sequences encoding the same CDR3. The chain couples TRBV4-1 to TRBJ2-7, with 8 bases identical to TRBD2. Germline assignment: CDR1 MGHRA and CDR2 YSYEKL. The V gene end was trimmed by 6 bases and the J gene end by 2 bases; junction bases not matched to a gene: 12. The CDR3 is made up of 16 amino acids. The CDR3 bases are TGCGCCAGCAGTCAGGGCAGTAGCGGGACCCCCTACGAGCAGTACTTC. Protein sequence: CASSQGSSGTPYEQYF.

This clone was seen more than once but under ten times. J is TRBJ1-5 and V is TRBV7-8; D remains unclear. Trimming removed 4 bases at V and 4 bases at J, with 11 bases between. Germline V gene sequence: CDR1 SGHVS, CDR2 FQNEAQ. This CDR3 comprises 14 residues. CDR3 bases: TGTGCCAGCAGCTATGGGCGGGCTAATCAGCCCCAGCATTTT. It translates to CASSYGRANQPQHF.

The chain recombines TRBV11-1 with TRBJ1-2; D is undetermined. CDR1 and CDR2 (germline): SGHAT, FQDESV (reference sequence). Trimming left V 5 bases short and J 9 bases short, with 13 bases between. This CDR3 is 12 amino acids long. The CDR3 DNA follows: TGTGCCAGCAGCCCTGGACTGGATAGCTACACCTTC. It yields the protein CASSPGLDSYTF.

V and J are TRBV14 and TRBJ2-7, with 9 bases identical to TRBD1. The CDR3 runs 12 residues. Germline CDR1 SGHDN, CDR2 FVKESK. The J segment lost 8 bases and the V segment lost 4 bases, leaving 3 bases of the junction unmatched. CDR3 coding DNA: TGTGCCAGCAGCCGGGACAGGGTGAAGCAGTACTTC. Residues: CASSRDRVKQYF.

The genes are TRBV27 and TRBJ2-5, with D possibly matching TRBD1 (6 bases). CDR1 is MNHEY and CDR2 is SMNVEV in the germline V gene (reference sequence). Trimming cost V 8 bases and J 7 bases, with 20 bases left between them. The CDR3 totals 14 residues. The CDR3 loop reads CASAPGTLMGTQYF. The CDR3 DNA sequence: TGTGCCAGCGCCCCCGGGACACTCATGGGGACCCAGTACTTC.

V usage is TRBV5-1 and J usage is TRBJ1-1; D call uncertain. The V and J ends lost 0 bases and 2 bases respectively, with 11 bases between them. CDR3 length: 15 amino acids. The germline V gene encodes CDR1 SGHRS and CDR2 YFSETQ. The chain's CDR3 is CASSLAGPLNTEAFF. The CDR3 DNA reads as TGCGCCAGCAGCTTGGCGGGTCCTCTCAACACTGAAGCTTTCTTT.

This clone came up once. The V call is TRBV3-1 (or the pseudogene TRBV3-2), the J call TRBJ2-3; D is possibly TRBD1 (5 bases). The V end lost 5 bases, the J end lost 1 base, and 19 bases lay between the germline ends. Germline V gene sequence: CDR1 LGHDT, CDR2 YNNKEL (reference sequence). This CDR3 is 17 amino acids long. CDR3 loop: CASSLRGAGLGTDTQYF. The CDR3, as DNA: TGTGCCAGCAGCTTAAGAGGAGCAGGGCTAGGCACAGATACGCAGTATTTT.

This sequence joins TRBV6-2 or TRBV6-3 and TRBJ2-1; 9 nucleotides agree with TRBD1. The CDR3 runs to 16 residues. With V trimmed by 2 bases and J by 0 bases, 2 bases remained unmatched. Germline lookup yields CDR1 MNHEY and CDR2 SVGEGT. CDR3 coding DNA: TGTGCCAGCAGTTACGGGGGACAGGGCTCCTACAATGAGCAGTTCTTC. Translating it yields CASSYGGQGSYNEQFF.

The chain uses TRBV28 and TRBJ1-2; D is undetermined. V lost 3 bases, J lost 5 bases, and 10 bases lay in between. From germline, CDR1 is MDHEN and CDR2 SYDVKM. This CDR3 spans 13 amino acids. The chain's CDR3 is CASSLEAVYGYTF. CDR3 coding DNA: TGTGCCAGCAGTTTGGAGGCAGTTTATGGCTACACCTTC.